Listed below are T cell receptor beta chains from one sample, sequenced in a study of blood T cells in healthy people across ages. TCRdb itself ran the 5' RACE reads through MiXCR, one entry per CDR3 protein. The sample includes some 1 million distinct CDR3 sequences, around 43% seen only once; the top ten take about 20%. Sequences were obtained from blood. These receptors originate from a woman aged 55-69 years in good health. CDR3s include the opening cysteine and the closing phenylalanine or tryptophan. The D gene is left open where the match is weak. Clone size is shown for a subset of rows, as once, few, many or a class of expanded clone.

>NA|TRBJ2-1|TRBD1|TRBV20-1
CSATEQGYRGNEQFF
TGCAGTGCTACGGAACAGGGGTATCGCGGTAATGAGCAGTTCTTC
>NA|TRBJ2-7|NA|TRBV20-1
CSARRLGYNEQYF
TGCAGTGCTCGCCGGCTCGGGTACAATGAGCAGTACTTC
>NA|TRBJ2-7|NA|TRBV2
CASSVDRRTYNEQYF
TGTGCCAGCAGCGTGGACAGAAGGACCTACAATGAGCAGTACTTC
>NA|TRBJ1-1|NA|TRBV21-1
CASSKRRRMNTEAFF
TGTGCCAGCAGCAAAAGACGGAGAATGAACACTGAAGCTTTCTTT
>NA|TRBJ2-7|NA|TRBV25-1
CATKRIKISGPYEQYF
TGTGCCACAAAAAGGATAAAAATCAGCGGCCCCTACGAGCAGTACTTC
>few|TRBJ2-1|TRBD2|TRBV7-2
CASSRASSAGGTYNEQFF
TGTGCCAGCAGCCGCGCCTCCTCAGCGGGAGGTACCTACAATGAGCAGTTCTTC
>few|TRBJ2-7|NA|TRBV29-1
CSVGVGPGSNSYEQYF
TGCAGCGTCGGAGTTGGGCCGGGATCCAATTCCTACGAGCAGTACTTC
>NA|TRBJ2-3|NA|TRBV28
CASSSMTTGLDTQYF
TGTGCCAGCAGTTCGATGACTACCGGGCTGGATACGCAGTATTTT
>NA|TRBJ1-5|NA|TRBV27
CASSYRLTSNQPQHF
TGTGCCAGCAGTTACCGACTGACTAGCAATCAGCCCCAGCATTTT
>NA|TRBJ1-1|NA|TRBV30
CAWRDGSTEAFF
TGTGCCTGGAGAGACGGATCCACTGAAGCTTTCTTT
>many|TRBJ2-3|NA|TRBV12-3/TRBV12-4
CASSLGTSTDTQYF
TGTGCCAGCAGCTTAGGGACTAGCACAGATACGCAGTATTTT
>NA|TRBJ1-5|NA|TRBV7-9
CASSFAGQGNQPQHF
TGTGCCAGCAGCTTTGCCGGGCAGGGGAATCAGCCCCAGCATTTT
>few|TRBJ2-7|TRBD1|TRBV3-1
CASSQGQGFIDEQYF
TGTGCCAGCAGCCAGGGACAGGGTTTTATCGACGAGCAGTACTTC
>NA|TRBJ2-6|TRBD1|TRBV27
CASSTRDSLGFSGANVLTF
TGTGCCAGCAGTACCCGGGACAGTTTAGGGTTCTCTGGGGCCAACGTCCTGACTTTC
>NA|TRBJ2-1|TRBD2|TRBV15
CATSTSGRGDEQFF
TGTGCCACCAGCACTAGCGGGAGAGGGGATGAGCAGTTCTTC
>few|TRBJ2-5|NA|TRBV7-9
CASSLLSQLYQETQYF
TGTGCCAGCAGCTTATTGTCGCAACTGTACCAAGAGACCCAGTACTTC
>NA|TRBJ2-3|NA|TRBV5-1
CASSLYKADTQYF
TGCGCCAGCAGCCTTTATAAGGCCGATACGCAGTATTTT
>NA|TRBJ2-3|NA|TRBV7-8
CASSLSRHTDTQYF
TGTGCCAGCAGCTTATCGCGCCACACAGATACGCAGTATTTT
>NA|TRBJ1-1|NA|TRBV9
CASSPSSYMNTEAFF
TGTGCCAGCAGCCCCTCGAGCTACATGAACACTGAAGCTTTCTTT
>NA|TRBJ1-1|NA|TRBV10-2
CASSRWESTEAFF
TGCGCCAGCAGCCGGTGGGAGAGCACTGAAGCTTTCTTT
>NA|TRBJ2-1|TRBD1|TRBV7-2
CASSLEGQAYEQFF
TGTGCCAGCAGCTTAGAGGGACAGGCCTATGAGCAGTTCTTC
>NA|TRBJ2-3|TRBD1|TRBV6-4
CASSPPGTGERDTQYF
TGTGCCAGCAGTCCTCCCGGGACAGGGGAGAGAGATACGCAGTATTTT
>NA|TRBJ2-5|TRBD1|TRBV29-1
CSIEGGQGVVETQYF
TGCAGCATAGAGGGAGGACAGGGAGTTGTGGAGACCCAGTACTTC
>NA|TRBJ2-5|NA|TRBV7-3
CASSLGGSPQETQYF
TGTGCCAGCAGCTTAGGAGGTAGCCCTCAAGAGACCCAGTACTTC
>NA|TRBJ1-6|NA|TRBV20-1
CSARDPRDGNYNSPLHF
TGCAGTGCTAGAGACCCCCGGGACGGCAACTATAATTCACCCCTCCACTTT
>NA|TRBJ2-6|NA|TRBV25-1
CASSGKTAAGANVLTF
TGTGCCAGCAGTGGGAAGACCGCCGCTGGGGCCAACGTCCTGACTTTC
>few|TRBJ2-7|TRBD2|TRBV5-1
CASSLPSGSHPYEQYF
TGCGCCAGCAGCTTACCTAGCGGGAGCCACCCCTACGAGCAGTACTTC
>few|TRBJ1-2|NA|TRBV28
CASSLGGGAYGYTF
TGTGCCAGCAGTTTAGGCGGGGGGGCCTATGGCTACACCTTC
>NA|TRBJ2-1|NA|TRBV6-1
CASTGPRSPNEQFF
TGTGCCAGCACGGGGCCCAGATCCCCCAATGAGCAGTTCTTC
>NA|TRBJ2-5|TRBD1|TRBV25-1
CASSDRTGSETQYF
TGTGCCAGCAGTGACCGGACAGGGTCAGAGACCCAGTACTTC
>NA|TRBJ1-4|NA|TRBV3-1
CASSQEIRPSLKLFF
TGTGCCAGCAGCCAAGAGATACGGCCTTCACTAAAACTGTTTTTT
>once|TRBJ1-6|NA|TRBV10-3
CAAKPGSYNSPLHF
TGTGCCGCCAAACCAGGCTCCTATAATTCACCCCTCCACTTT
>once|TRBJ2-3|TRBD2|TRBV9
CASTRAGGSTDTQYF
TGTGCCAGCACCAGAGCGGGAGGATCCACAGATACGCAGTATTTT
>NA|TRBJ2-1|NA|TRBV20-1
CSATEVGAYNEQFF
TGCAGTGCCACAGAGGTGGGTGCCTACAATGAGCAGTTCTTC
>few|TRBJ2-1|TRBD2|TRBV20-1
CSATSGRVDEQFF
TGCAGTGCTACTAGCGGGAGGGTGGATGAGCAGTTCTTC
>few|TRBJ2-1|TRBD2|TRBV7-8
CASSLSTSGRALGEQFF
TGTGCCAGCAGCTTGTCGACTAGCGGGAGGGCCTTGGGAGAGCAGTTCTTC
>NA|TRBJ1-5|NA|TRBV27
CASRGGMISNQPQHF
TGTGCCAGCAGAGGGGGGATGATTAGCAATCAGCCCCAGCATTTT
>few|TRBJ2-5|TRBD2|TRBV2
CASSGGTSGSWETQYF
TGTGCCAGCAGTGGCGGGACTAGCGGGAGTTGGGAGACCCAGTACTTC
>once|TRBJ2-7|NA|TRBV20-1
CSASLTSNEQYF
TGCAGTGCTAGCCTAACTAGCAACGAGCAGTACTTC
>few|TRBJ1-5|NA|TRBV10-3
CAISEWGNGNQPQHF
TGTGCCATCAGTGAGTGGGGAAACGGCAATCAGCCCCAGCATTTT
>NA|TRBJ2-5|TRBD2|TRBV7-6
CASSLAVGLAKETQYF
TGTGCCAGCAGCTTGGCCGTCGGACTAGCGAAAGAGACCCAGTACTTC
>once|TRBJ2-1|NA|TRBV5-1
CASSFGRVQDEQFF
TGCGCCAGCAGCTTTGGCAGGGTACAGGATGAGCAGTTCTTC
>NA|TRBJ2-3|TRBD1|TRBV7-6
CASSARPGQVTDTQYF
TGTGCCAGCAGCGCAAGGCCGGGACAGGTCACAGATACGCAGTATTTT